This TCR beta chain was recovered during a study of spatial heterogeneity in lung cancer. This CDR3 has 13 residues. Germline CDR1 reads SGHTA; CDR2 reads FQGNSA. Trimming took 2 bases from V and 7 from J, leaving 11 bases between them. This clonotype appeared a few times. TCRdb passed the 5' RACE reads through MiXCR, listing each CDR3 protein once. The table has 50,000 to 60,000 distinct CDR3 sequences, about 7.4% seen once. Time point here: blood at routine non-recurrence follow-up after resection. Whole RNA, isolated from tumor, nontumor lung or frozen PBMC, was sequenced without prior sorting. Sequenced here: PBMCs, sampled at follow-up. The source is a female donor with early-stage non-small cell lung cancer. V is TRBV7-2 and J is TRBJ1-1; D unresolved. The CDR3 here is CASSLSSLGEAFF. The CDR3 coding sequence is TGTGCCAGCAGCTTAAGCTCCTTGGGTGAAGCTTTCTTT.